This TCR beta chain came from a study of T cells after yellow fever vaccination. Study context: In the case of low-cell-number fractions, SMART-Seq v4 Ultra Low Input was used for preparation.

It was through 5'RACE template switching that TCR cDNA was made, with a universal primer site and UMIs added. TCRdb re-called the 5' RACE reads through MiXCR, storing one row per CDR3 protein. This table holds 300,000 to 400,000 distinct CDR3 sequences, 7% to 9% found once. Study-level results: Booster sampling recovered most clones from primary vaccination (nearly 98% CD4, approximately 88% CD8).

CDR3 length equals 13 residues. CDR1 and CDR2 from the germline V gene are DFQATT and SNEGSKA (reference sequence). The V end was cut by 6 bases, the J end by 4 bases, with 16 bases between. Notes on this clonotype: Its antigen is unknown.

This clonotype originated in a man between 18 and 29 years old who received the YFV17D yellow fever vaccine. The J gene is TRBJ2-7, the V gene TRBV20-1; possibly TRBD2 for D (5 bases). Sample: PBMCs, taken roughly 45 days after the first yellow fever vaccination. CDR3: CSARGQESYEQYV. The CDR3, as DNA: TGCAGTGCCCGCGGGCAGGAAAGTTACGAGCAGTACGTC.